The T cell receptor beta chain described here comes from a study of CD8 T cells in ankylosing spondylitis. Notes on the study in general: The study identified a TCR beta motif of under ten highly homologous variants that appeared characteristic of ankylosing spondylitis blood. Earlier literature documents some of the motif variants in reactive arthritis synovial fluid and blood. According to the report, clones linked to the disease were significantly enriched in matched synovial fluid samples taken from ankylosing spondylitis patients.

Comments on this clonotype: Antigen specificity is unknown.

Each TCR beta library was made by quantitative 5'-RACE that incorporated molecular barcodes. TCRdb re-called the 5' RACE reads through MiXCR, storing one row per CDR3 protein. The repertoire holds around 430,000 distinct CDR3 sequences, with approximately 17% as singletons. Germline CDR1 and CDR2: SGHRS and YFSETQ. V lost 3 bases and J 0 bases, leaving 10 bases between the germline ends. The CDR3 has 15 amino acids. Material: blood, either unsorted or a sorted T cell fraction (not recorded which). J is TRBJ2-1 and V is TRBV5-1; TRBD1 might be the D (6 bases). The sequence was collected from a male donor with ankylosing spondylitis. This chain's CDR3 is CASSWGHGSYNEQFF. The CDR3 region has the DNA TGCGCCAGCAGCTGGGGACACGGCTCCTACAATGAGCAGTTCTTC.